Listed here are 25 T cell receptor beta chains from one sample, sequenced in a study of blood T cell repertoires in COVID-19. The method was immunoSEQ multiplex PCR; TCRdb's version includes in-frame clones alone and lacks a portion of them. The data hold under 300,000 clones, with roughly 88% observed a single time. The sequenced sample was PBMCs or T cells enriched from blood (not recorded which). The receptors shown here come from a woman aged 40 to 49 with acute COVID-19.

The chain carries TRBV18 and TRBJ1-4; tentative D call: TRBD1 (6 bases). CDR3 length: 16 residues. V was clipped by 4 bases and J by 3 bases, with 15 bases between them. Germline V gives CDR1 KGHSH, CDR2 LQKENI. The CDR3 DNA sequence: TGTGCCAGCTCACTGGAGACAGGTGGTTCTAATGAAAAACTGTTTTTT. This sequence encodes CASSLETGGSNEKLFF.

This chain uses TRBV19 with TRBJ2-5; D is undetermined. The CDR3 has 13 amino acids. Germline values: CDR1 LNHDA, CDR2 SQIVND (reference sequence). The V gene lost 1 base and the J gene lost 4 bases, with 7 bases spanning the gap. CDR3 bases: TGTGCCAGTAGTATAGCTGGCCGAGAGACCCAGTACTTC. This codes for CASSIAGRETQYF.

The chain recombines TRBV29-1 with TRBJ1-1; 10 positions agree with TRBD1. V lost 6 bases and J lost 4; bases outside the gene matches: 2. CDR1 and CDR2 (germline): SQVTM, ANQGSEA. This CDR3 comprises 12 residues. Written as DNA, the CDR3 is TGCAGCGTGGGACAGGGGTTCACTGAAGCTTTCTTT. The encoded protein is CSVGQGFTEAFF. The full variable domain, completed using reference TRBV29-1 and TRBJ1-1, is SAVISQKPSRDICQRGTSLTIQCQVDSQVTMMFWYRQQPGQSLTLIATANQGSEATYESGFVIDKFPISRPNLTFSTLTVSNMSPEDSSIYLCSVGQGFTEAFFGQGTRLTVV.

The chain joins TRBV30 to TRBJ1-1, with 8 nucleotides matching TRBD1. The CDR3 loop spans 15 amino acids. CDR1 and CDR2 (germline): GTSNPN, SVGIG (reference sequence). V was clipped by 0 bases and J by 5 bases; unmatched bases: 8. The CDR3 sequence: CAWSVRGRGHTEAFF. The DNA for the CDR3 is TGTGCCTGGAGTGTACGAGGCAGGGGGCATACTGAAGCTTTCTTT. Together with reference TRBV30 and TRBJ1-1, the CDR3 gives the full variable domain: SQTIHQWPATLVQPVGSPLSLECTVEGTSNPNLYWYRQAAGRGLQLLFYSVGIGQISSEVPQNLSASRPQDRQFILSSKKLLLSDSGFYLCAWSVRGRGHTEAFFGQGTRLTVV.

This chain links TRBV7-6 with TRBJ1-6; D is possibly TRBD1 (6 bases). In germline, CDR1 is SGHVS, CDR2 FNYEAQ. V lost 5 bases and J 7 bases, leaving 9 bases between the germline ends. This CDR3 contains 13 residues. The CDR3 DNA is TGTGCCAGCAGCAGCACAGGGAATTCACCCCTCCACTTT. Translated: CASSSTGNSPLHF.

CDR3 residues: CASSSIRTGPFYGNTEAFF. The DNA for the CDR3 is TGTGCCAGCAGCTCCATTAGGACAGGGCCCTTCTACGGGAACACTGAAGCTTTCTTT. This chain links TRBV27 with TRBJ1-1, with TRBD1 matching over 8 bases. After removal of 6 bases from V and 1 base from J, the junction contained 19 bases not matched to a gene. This CDR3 has 19 amino acids. CDR1 and CDR2 from the germline V gene are MNHEY and SMNVEV (reference sequence).

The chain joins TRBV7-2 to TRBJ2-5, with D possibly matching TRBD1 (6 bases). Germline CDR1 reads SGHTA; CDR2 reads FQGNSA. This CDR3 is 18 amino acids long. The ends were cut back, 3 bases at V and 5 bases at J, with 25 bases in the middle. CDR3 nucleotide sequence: TGTGCCAGCAGCTTCACCCGTACGGACAGTAATGTGCGGGAGACCCAGTACTTC. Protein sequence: CASSFTRTDSNVRETQYF.

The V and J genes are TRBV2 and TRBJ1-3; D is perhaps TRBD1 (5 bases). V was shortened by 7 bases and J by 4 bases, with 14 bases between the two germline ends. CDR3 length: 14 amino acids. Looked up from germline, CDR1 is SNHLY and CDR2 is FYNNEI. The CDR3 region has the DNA TGTGCCAGCACTCCGGACACATTCGGAAACACCATATATTTT. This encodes CASTPDTFGNTIYF.

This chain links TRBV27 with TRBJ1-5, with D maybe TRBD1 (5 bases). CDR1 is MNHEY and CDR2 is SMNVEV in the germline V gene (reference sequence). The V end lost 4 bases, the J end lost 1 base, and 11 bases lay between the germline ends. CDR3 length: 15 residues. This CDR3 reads CASSSGFVSNQPQHF. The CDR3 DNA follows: TGTGCCAGCAGTTCAGGGTTCGTGAGCAATCAGCCCCAGCATTTT.

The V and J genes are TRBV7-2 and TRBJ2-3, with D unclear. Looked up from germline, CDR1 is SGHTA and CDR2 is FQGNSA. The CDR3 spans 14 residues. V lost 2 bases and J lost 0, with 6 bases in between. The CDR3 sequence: CASSLSSSTDTQYF. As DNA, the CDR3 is TGTGCCAGCAGCTTATCCTCGAGCACAGATACGCAGTATTTT.

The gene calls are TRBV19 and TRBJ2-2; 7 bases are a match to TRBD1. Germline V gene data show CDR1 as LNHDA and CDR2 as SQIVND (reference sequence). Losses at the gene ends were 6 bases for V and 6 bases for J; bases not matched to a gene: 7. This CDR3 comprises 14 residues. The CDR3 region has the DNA TGTGCCAGTAGCCTGACAGGGCCCGCCGGGGAGCTGTTTTTT. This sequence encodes CASSLTGPAGELFF.

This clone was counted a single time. The CDR3 spells CASSTQAGSGLLEQYF. Here the CDR3 DNA reads TGTGCCAGCAGCACCCAAGCGGGATCGGGACTCCTCGAGCAGTACTTC. V is TRBV11-2 and J is TRBJ2-7, with TRBD2 matching 7 bases. Looked up from germline, CDR1 is SGHAT and CDR2 is FQNNGV. CDR3 length: 16 residues. V lost 5 bases to trimming and J lost 6 bases; unmatched junction nucleotides: 16.

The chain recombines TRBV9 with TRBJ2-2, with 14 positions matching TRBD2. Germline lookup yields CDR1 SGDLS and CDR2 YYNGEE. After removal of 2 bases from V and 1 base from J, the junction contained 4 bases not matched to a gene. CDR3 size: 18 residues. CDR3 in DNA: TGTGCCAGCAGCGTCCGACTAGCGGGAGGGATGAACACCGGGGAGCTGTTTTTT. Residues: CASSVRLAGGMNTGELFF.

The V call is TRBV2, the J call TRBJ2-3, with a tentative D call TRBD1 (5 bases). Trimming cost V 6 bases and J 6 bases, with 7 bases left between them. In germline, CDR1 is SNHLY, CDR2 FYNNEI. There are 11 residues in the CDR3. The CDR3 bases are TGTGCCAGCAGCAGGGCTGATACGCAGTATTTT. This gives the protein CASSRADTQYF.

CDR3 nucleotides: TGTGCCAGCAGTTTGACGAGGACAGGGGTCGGGGATACGCAGTATTTT. Its translation: CASSLTRTGVGDTQYF. This sequence joins TRBV27 and TRBJ2-3; TRBD1 matches 9 bases. The J segment lost 6 bases and the V segment lost 3 bases, leaving 10 bases of the junction unmatched. The CDR3 consists of 16 residues. Germline CDR1 MNHEY, CDR2 SMNVEV (reference sequence).

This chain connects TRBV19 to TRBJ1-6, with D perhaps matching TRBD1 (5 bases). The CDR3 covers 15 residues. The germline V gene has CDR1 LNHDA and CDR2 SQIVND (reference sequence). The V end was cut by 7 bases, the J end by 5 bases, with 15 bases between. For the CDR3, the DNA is TGTGCCAGTACGGTGCGGGGCCGGGATAATTCACCCCTCCACTTT. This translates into CASTVRGRDNSPLHF.

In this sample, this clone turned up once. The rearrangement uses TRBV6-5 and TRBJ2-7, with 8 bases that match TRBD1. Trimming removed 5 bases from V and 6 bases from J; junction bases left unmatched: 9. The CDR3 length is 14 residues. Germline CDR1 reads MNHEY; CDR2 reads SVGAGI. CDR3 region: CASSTTGETGEQYF. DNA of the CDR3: TGTGCCAGCAGTACGACAGGGGAGACGGGCGAGCAGTACTTC.

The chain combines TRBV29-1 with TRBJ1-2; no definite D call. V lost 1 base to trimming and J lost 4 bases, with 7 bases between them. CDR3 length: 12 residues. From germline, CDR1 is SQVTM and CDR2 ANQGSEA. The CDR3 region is CSVEGRVYGYTF. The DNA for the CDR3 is TGCAGCGTTGAAGGACGGGTCTATGGCTACACCTTC.

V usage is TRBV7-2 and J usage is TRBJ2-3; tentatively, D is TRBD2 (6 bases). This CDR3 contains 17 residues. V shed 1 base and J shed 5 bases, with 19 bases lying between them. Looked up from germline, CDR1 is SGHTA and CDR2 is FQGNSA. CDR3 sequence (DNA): TGTGCCAGCAGCTTAGTCGGGACTCCAACGAACCGAGATACGCAGTATTTT. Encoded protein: CASSLVGTPTNRDTQYF.

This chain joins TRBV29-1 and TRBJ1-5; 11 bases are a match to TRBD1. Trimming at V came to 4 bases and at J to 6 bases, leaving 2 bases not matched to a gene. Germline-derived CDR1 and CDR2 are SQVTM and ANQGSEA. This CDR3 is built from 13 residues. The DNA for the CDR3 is TGCAGCGTTGGGACAGGGGGCGGTCAGCCCCAGCATTTT. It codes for CSVGTGGGQPQHF. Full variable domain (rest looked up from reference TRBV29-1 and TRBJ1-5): SAVISQKPSRDICQRGTSLTIQCQVDSQVTMMFWYRQQPGQSLTLIATANQGSEATYESGFVIDKFPISRPNLTFSTLTVSNMSPEDSSIYLCSVGTGGGQPQHFGDGTRLSIL.

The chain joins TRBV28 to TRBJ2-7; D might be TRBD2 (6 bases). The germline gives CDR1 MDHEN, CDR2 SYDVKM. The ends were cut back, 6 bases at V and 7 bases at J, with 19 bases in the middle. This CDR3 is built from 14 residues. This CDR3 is CASRGTLLLREQYF. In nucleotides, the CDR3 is TGTGCCAGCAGAGGGACTTTGCTTTTACGGGAGCAGTACTTC.

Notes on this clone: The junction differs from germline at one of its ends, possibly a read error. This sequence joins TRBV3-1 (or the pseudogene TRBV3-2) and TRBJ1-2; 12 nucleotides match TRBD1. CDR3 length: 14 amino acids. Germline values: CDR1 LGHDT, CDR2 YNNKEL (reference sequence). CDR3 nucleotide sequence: TGTGCCAGCAGGCAAGCCGGGACAGGGGGCGTCTACACCTTC. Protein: CASRQAGTGGVYTF.

This CDR3 reads CASSNPGHRNEQFF. The CDR3 DNA is TGTGCCAGCAGCAACCCGGGACATCGGAATGAGCAGTTCTTC. The genes are TRBV7-8 and TRBJ2-1; tentative D call: TRBD1 (6 bases). V was pared by 5 bases and J by 7 bases, with 15 bases between. There are 14 residues in the CDR3. The germline V gene has CDR1 SGHVS and CDR2 FQNEAQ.

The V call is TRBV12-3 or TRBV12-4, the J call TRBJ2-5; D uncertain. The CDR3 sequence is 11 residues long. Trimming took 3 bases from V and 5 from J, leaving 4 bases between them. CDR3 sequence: CASSLSETQYF. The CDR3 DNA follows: TGTGCCAGCAGTTTGTCGGAGACCCAGTACTTC.

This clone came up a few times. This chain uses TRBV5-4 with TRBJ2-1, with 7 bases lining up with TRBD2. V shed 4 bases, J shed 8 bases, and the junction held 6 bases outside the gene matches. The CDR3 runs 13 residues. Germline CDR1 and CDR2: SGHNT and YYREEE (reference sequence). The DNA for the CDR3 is TGTGCCAGCAGCGGTGAACTAGCGCATGAGCAGTTCTTC. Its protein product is CASSGELAHEQFF. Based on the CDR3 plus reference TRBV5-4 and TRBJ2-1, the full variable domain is ETGVTQSPTHLIKTRGQQVTLRCSSQSGHNTVSWYQQALGQGPQFIFQYYREEENGRGNFPPRFSGLQFPNYSSELNVNALELDDSALYLCASSGELAHEQFFGPGTRLTVL.